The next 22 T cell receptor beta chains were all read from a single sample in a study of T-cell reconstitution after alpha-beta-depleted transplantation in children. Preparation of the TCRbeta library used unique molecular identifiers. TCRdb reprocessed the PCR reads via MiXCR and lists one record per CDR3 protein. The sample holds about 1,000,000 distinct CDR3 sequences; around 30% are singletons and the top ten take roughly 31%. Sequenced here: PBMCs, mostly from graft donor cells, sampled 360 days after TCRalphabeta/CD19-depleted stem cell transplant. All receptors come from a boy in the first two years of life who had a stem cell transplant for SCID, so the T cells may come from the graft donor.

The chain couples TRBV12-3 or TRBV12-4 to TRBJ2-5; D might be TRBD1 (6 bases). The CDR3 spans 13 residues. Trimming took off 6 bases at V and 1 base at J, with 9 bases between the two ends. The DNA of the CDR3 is TGTGCCAGCAGGAGGGGGTCCCAAGAGACCCAGTACTTC. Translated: CASRRGSQETQYF.

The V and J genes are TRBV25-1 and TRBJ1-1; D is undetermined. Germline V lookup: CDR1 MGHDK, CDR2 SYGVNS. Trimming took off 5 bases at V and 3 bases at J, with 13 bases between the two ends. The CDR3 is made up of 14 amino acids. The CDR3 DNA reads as TGTGCCAGCAGTCCCTTCCTGGAGGACACTGAAGCTTTCTTT. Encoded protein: CASSPFLEDTEAFF.

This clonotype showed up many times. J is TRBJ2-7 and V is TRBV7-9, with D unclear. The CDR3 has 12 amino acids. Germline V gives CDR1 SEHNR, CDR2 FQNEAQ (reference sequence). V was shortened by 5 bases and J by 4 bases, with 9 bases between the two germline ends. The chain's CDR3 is CASSPSLYEQYF. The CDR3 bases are TGTGCCAGCAGCCCTTCCCTATACGAGCAGTACTTC.

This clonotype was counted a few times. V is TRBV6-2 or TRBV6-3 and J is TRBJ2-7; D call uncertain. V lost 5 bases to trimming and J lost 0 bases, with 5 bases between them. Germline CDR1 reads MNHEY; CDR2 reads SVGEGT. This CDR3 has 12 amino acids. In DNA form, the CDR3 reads TGTGCCAGCAGTGCGACCTCCTACGAGCAGTACTTC. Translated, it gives CASSATSYEQYF.

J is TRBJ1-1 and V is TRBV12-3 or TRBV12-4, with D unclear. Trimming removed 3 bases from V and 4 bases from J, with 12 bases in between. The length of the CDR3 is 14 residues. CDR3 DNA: TGTGCCAGCAGTTTTTGGGGTTTCGGCACTGAAGCTTTCTTT. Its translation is CASSFWGFGTEAFF.

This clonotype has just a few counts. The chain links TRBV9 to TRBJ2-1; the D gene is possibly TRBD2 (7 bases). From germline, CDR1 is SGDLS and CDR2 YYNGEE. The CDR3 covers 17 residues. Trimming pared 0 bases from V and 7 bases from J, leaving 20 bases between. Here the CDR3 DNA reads TGTGCCAGCAGCGTAGATTTTGTGGGGGGGCTCAGGAATGAGCAGTTCTTC. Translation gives CASSVDFVGGLRNEQFF.

This CDR3 reads CASTSLNTGELFF. The CDR3 nucleotides are TGTGCCAGCACCTCTTTGAACACCGGGGAGCTGTTTTTT. The chain is built from TRBV7-7 and TRBJ2-2; D ambiguous. CDR1 is SSHAT, CDR2 FNYEAQ, per germline (reference sequence). Trimming cost V 7 bases and J 1 base, with 7 bases left between them. This CDR3 contains 13 residues.

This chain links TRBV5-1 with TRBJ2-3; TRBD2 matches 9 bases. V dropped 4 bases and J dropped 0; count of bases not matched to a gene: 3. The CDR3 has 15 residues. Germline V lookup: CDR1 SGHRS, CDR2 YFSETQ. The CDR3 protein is CASSGTSPSTDTQYF. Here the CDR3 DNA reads TGCGCCAGCAGCGGGACTAGCCCGAGCACAGATACGCAGTATTTT. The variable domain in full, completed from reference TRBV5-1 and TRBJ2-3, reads KAGVTQTPRYLIKTRGQQVTLSCSPISGHRSVSWYQQTPGQGLQFLFEYFSETQRNKGNFPGRFSGRQFSNSRSEMNVSTLELGDSALYLCASSGTSPSTDTQYFGPGTRLTVL.

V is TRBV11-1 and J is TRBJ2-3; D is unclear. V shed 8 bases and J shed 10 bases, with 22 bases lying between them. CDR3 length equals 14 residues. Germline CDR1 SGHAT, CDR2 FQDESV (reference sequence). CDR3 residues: CASRPGVGPPPQYF. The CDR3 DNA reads TGTGCCAGCCGCCCAGGAGTAGGTCCCCCTCCGCAGTATTTT.

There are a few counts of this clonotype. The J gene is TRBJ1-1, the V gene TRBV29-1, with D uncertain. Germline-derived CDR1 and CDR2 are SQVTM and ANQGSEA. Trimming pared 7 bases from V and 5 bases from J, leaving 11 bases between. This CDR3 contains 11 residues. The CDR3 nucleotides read TGCAGCGGCGAGTTTATGACTGAAGCTTTCTTT. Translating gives CSGEFMTEAFF.

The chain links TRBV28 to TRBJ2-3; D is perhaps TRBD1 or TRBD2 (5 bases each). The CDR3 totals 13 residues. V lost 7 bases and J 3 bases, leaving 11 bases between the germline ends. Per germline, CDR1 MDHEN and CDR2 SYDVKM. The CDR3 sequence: CASNPGPTDTQYF. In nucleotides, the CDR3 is TGTGCCAGCAATCCGGGGCCTACAGATACGCAGTATTTT.

The CDR3 nucleotides read TGCAGTGCCACGCGTGGACAGGCCAATTCACCCCTCCACTTT. Protein sequence: CSATRGQANSPLHF. The chain recombines TRBV20-1 with TRBJ1-6; the match to TRBD1 covers 7 bases. J lost 7 bases, V lost 6 bases, and 9 bases had no gene match. The CDR3 spans 14 residues. Germline-derived CDR1 and CDR2 are DFQATT and SNEGSKA (reference sequence).

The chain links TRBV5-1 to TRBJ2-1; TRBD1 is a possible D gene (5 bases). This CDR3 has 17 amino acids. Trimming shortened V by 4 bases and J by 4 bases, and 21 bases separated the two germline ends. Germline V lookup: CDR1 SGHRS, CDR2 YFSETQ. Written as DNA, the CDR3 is TGCGCCAGCAGCCCGTCCCAACAGGCGAAAGGGTACAATGAGCAGTTCTTC. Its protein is CASSPSQQAKGYNEQFF.

This CDR3 reads CASKFSGVDTDTQYF. The CDR3 region has the DNA TGTGCCAGCAAGTTCAGCGGGGTCGACACAGATACGCAGTATTTT. This rearrangement joins TRBV2 to TRBJ2-3; 7 bases fit TRBD2. Trimming removed 7 bases from V and 2 bases from J; junction bases left unmatched: 9. The germline gives CDR1 SNHLY, CDR2 FYNNEI. CDR3 size: 15 residues.

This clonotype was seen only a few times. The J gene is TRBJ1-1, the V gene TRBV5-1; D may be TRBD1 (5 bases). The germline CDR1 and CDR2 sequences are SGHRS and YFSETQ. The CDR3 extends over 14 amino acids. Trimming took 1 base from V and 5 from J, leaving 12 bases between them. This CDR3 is CASSLQGQATEAFF. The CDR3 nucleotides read TGCGCCAGCAGCTTGCAGGGCCAGGCGACTGAAGCTTTCTTT. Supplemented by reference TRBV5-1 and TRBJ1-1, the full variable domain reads KAGVTQTPRYLIKTRGQQVTLSCSPISGHRSVSWYQQTPGQGLQFLFEYFSETQRNKGNFPGRFSGRQFSNSRSEMNVSTLELGDSALYLCASSLQGQATEAFFGQGTRLTVV.

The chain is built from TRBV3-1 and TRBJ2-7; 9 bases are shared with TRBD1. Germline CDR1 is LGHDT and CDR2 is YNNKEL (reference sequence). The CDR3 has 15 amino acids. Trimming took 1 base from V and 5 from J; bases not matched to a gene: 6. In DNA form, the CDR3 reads TGTGCCAGCAGCCAAGGAAGGGGACAGGGCCACGAGCAGTACTTC. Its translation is CASSQGRGQGHEQYF.

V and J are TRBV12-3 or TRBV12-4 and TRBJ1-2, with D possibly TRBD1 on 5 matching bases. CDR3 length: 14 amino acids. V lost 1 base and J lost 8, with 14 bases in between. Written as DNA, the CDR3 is TGTGCCAGCAGTTTAGAGGCGGACCCAGGGGGCTACACCTTC. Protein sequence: CASSLEADPGGYTF.

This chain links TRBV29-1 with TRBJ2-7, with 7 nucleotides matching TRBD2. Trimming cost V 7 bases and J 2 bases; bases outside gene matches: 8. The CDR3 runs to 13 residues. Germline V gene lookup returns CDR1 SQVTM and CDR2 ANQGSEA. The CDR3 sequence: CSAGEGIPYEQYF. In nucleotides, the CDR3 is TGCAGCGCCGGGGAGGGAATTCCCTACGAGCAGTACTTC.

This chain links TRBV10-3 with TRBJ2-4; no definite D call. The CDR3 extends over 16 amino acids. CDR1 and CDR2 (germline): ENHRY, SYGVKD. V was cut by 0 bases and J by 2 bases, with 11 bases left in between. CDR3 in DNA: TGTGCCATCAGTGAGTCGATGGGTTCCCCCAAAAACATTCAGTACTTC. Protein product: CAISESMGSPKNIQYF.

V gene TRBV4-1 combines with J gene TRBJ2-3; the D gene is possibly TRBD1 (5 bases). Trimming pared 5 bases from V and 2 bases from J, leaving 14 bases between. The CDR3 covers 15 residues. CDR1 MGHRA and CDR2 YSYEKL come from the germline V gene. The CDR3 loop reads CASSGTRQHTDTQYF. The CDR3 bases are TGCGCCAGCAGCGGAACAAGACAGCACACAGATACGCAGTATTTT.

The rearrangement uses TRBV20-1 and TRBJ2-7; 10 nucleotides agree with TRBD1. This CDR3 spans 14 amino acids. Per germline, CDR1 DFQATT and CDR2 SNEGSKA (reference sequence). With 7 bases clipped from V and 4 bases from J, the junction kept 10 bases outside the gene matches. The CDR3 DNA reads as TGCAGTGTTACCCCCGGGACAGGGGAGTACGAGCAGTACTTC. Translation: CSVTPGTGEYEQYF.

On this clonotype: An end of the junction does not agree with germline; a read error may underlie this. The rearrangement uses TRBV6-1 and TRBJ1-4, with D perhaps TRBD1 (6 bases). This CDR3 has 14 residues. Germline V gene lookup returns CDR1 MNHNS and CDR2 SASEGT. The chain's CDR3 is CASSTGQINENLFF. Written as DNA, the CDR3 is TGTGCCAGCAGTACCGGACAGATTAATGAAAATCTGTTTTTT.